These 32 T cell receptor beta chains were all obtained from the same sample, sequenced in a study of PD-L1 blockade in urothelial cancer. As to time point: pretreatment peripheral blood. Only in-frame clones appear in the TCRdb table, and some are missing; sequencing was by immunoSEQ multiplex PCR. This sample has 55,000 to 75,000 clones, with about 81% found just once. The material sequenced was PBMCs, taken around atezolizumab (anti-PD-L1) treatment. These receptors all stem from a man aged 70 or older with urothelial cancer.

J is TRBJ1-4 and V is TRBV11-2; 11 bases line up with TRBD1. The V gene's germline CDR1 is SGHAT and CDR2 FQNNGV. V gave up 5 bases and J gave up 1 base; unmatched junction bases: 3. This CDR3 has 16 residues. CDR3 amino acids: CASSRTGGRTNEKLFF. The CDR3, as DNA: TGTGCCAGCAGCAGGACAGGGGGCCGAACTAATGAAAAACTGTTTTTT.

This rearrangement joins TRBV25-1 to TRBJ1-1; no reliable D call. The ends were cut back, 10 bases at V and 0 bases at J, with 15 bases in the middle. The CDR3 runs to 14 residues. CDR1 and CDR2 from the germline V gene are MGHDK and SYGVNS. In DNA form, the CDR3 reads TGTGCCACCCTGGCTGGAGGGATGAACACTGAAGCTTTCTTT. Translating it yields CATLAGGMNTEAFF.

The genes are TRBV15 and TRBJ2-1, with D unclear. The CDR3 runs 14 residues. Germline lookup yields CDR1 LNHNV and CDR2 YYDKDF (reference sequence). V was cut by 0 bases and J by 7 bases, with 10 bases left in between. CDR3: CATSRENVQNEQFF. The CDR3 region has the DNA TGTGCCACCAGCAGAGAGAACGTCCAGAATGAGCAGTTCTTC.

The chain combines TRBV7-9 with TRBJ2-7; TRBD2 might be the D (5 bases). There are 12 residues in the CDR3. With 2 bases removed from V and 5 bases from J, the gap between germline ends came to 7 bases. CDR1 SEHNR and CDR2 FQNEAQ come from the germline V gene (reference sequence). CDR3 DNA: TGTGCCAGCAGCTTACGGAGGAACGAGCAGTACTTC. It codes for CASSLRRNEQYF.

This clone has more than one count but fewer than ten. The chain's CDR3 is CASSYNRGSYEQYF. In nucleotides, the CDR3 is TGTGCCAGCAGCTACAACAGGGGCTCCTACGAGCAGTACTTC. The V and J genes are TRBV11-2 and TRBJ2-7; the match to TRBD1 covers 7 bases. The germline V gene encodes CDR1 SGHAT and CDR2 FQNNGV. CDR3 length: 14 amino acids. V lost 4 bases, J lost 0 bases, and 3 bases stayed unmatched.

The chain carries TRBV18 and TRBJ1-5; 7 bases fit TRBD1. The CDR3 runs to 14 residues. V lost 6 bases to trimming and J lost 3 bases; unmatched junction nucleotides: 5. From germline, CDR1 is KGHSH and CDR2 LQKENI. CDR3 region: CASSSGTDNQPQHF. The CDR3 DNA reads as TGTGCCAGCTCGTCCGGGACAGACAATCAGCCCCAGCATTTT.

Only a few counts were recorded for this clone. The chain's CDR3 is CASSRGLASPTSQFF. CDR3 nucleotides: TGTGCCAGCAGCCGAGGACTAGCGTCACCCACCTCACAGTTCTTC. The genes are TRBV7-2 and TRBJ2-1; 9 nucleotides align to TRBD2. This CDR3 is 15 amino acids long. With 5 bases clipped from V and 13 bases from J, the junction kept 15 bases outside the gene matches. Germline lookup yields CDR1 SGHTA and CDR2 FQGNSA. Full variable domain (rest looked up from reference TRBV7-2 and TRBJ2-1): GAGVSQSPSNKVTEKGKDVELRCDPISGHTALYWYRQSLGQGLEFLIYFQGNSAPDKSGLPSDRFSAERTGGSVSTLTIQRTQQEDSAVYLCASSRGLASPTSQFFGPGTRLTVL.

The gene calls are TRBV28 and TRBJ2-1; 14 bases fit TRBD2. V was pared by 5 bases and J by 9 bases, with 21 bases of the junction left unmatched. There are 20 residues in the CDR3. Germline CDR1 is MDHEN and CDR2 is SYDVKM. The CDR3 nucleotides read TGTGCCAGCAGTCCCCATGGGGGGACTAGCGGGAGTATTGGGGTGGCTGAGCAGTTCTTC. It yields the protein CASSPHGGTSGSIGVAEQFF.

V is TRBV11-2 and J is TRBJ2-3, with D maybe TRBD2 (5 bases). This CDR3 contains 14 residues. V was cut by 1 base and J by 6 bases, with 11 bases left in between. Germline V gives CDR1 SGHAT, CDR2 FQNNGV. Here the CDR3 reads CASSLVDRRDTQYF. The CDR3 DNA follows: TGTGCCAGCAGCTTAGTAGATAGGAGGGATACGCAGTATTTT.

CDR3 region: CASSWEEAMNTEAFF. CDR3 nucleotides: TGTGCCAGCAGCTGGGAGGAGGCGATGAACACTGAAGCTTTCTTT. The chain has TRBV5-5 and TRBJ1-1; no reliable D call. The CDR3 runs to 15 residues. Germline V lookup: CDR1 SGHKS, CDR2 YYEKEE (reference sequence). V gave up 3 bases and J gave up 0 bases, with 12 bases separating them.

V and J are TRBV18 and TRBJ2-1, with D unresolved. The V gene lost 3 bases and the J gene lost 4 bases, with 22 bases spanning the gap. The CDR3 runs 18 residues. CDR1 and CDR2 (germline): KGHSH, LQKENI. In DNA form, the CDR3 reads TGTGCCAGCTCACCCAGTTTTGTGGCTCGTTGGCAATACAATGAGCAGTTCTTC. It encodes CASSPSFVARWQYNEQFF.

This clone has just one count. The chain recombines TRBV27 with TRBJ2-7, with no clear D. The CDR3 has 12 amino acids. Per the germline V gene, CDR1 is MNHEY and CDR2 is SMNVEV (reference sequence). The germline V and J ends were trimmed by 5 bases and 4 bases, with 9 bases remaining between them. The CDR3 DNA reads as TGTGCCAGCAGTCCTAGTGGGTACGAGCAGTACTTC. It translates to CASSPSGYEQYF.

This rearrangement joins TRBV15 to TRBJ2-7; D may be TRBD1 (7 bases). Trimming shortened V by 7 bases and J by 5 bases, and 18 bases separated the two germline ends. This CDR3 is built from 14 residues. The germline CDR1 and CDR2 sequences are LNHNV and YYDKDF (reference sequence). The CDR3 spells CATNPGGTGNEQYF. In DNA form, the CDR3 reads TGTGCCACCAACCCAGGGGGGACGGGAAACGAGCAGTACTTC.

The chain combines TRBV29-1 with TRBJ1-1; possibly TRBD1 for D (5 bases). Germline V gene data show CDR1 as SQVTM and CDR2 as ANQGSEA. The CDR3 consists of 14 residues. V lost 7 bases to trimming and J lost 1 base, with 16 bases between them. The CDR3: CSAAKGRENTEAFF. In nucleotides, the CDR3 is TGCAGCGCTGCTAAGGGCAGGGAGAACACTGAAGCTTTCTTT. Supplemented by reference TRBV29-1 and TRBJ1-1, the full variable domain reads SAVISQKPSRDICQRGTSLTIQCQVDSQVTMMFWYRQQPGQSLTLIATANQGSEATYESGFVIDKFPISRPNLTFSTLTVSNMSPEDSSIYLCSAAKGRENTEAFFGQGTRLTVV.

This chain links TRBV6-5 with TRBJ1-1, with 8 bases identical to TRBD1. In germline, CDR1 is MNHEY, CDR2 SVGAGI. The CDR3 length is 15 residues. The ends lost 8 bases at V and 0 bases at J; junction bases unmatched: 8. CDR3 sequence reads: CASVRDRIMNTEAFF. CDR3 DNA sequence: TGTGCCAGCGTCCGGGACAGGATCATGAACACTGAAGCTTTCTTT.

A few counts support this clone. The V call is TRBV5-5, the J call TRBJ2-7, with a tentative D call TRBD2 (5 bases). This CDR3 is built from 16 residues. Germline V gene sequence: CDR1 SGHKS, CDR2 YYEKEE (reference sequence). With 4 bases removed from V and 3 bases from J, the gap between germline ends came to 20 bases. Written as DNA, the CDR3 is TGTGCCAGCAGCCTTATACTAGTAATGGGGAACTACGAGCAGTACTTC. Protein: CASSLILVMGNYEQYF. Supplemented by reference TRBV5-5 and TRBJ2-7, the full variable domain reads DAGVTQSPTHLIKTRGQQVTLRCSPISGHKSVSWYQQVLGQGPQFIFQYYEKEERGRGNFPDRFSARQFPNYSSELNVNALLLGDSALYLCASSLILVMGNYEQYFGPGTRLTVT.

This clone was found a few times. The chain uses TRBV28 and TRBJ1-3; a possible D gene is TRBD1 (6 bases). Germline CDR1 and CDR2: MDHEN and SYDVKM. The CDR3 runs to 14 residues. Trimming took off 8 bases at V and 3 bases at J, with 14 bases between the two ends. The CDR3 nucleotides read TGTGCCAGCCAGAGGGGGGGGCTTGGAAACACCATATATTTT. Protein: CASQRGGLGNTIYF.

The chain recombines TRBV27 with TRBJ1-3; 8 bases agree with TRBD1. Trimming cost V 1 base and J 2 bases; bases outside gene matches: 1. This CDR3 comprises 15 residues. Germline values: CDR1 MNHEY, CDR2 SMNVEV (reference sequence). The chain's CDR3 is CASSLFRGPGNTIYF. The CDR3, as DNA: TGTGCCAGCAGTTTATTCAGGGGGCCTGGAAACACCATATATTTT.

V is TRBV4-1 and J is TRBJ2-1, with 8 bases fitting TRBD2. CDR3 length: 16 residues. CDR1 is MGHRA and CDR2 is YSYEKL in the germline V gene. With 0 bases clipped from V and 8 bases from J, the junction kept 9 bases outside the gene matches. For the CDR3, the DNA is TGCGCCAGCAGCCAAGATCTCGGGAGGGCCAGGGATGAGCAGTTCTTC. Translated, it gives CASSQDLGRARDEQFF.

This chain connects TRBV7-8 to TRBJ2-7, with 8 bases identical to TRBD1. Trimming took 0 bases from V and 3 from J; bases not matched to a gene: 10. CDR1 SGHVS and CDR2 FQNEAQ come from the germline V gene. There are 17 residues in the CDR3. The CDR3 DNA is TGTGCCAGCAGCTTAGCTCTCTCCGGGACAGGTCTCTACGAGCAGTACTTC. Translated: CASSLALSGTGLYEQYF.

The rearrangement joins TRBV9 to TRBJ2-5; D perhaps matches TRBD1 (6 bases). V was trimmed by 0 bases and J by 4 bases, leaving 22 bases between them. This CDR3 region has 18 residues. Germline values: CDR1 SGDLS, CDR2 YYNGEE. The CDR3 bases are TGTGCCAGCAGCGTAGGAGTAGGGGGTGGTGGGTTGATAGAGACCCAGTACTTC. Protein sequence: CASSVGVGGGGLIETQYF.

The genes are TRBV19 and TRBJ2-7; 9 nucleotides align to TRBD1. Trimming removed 5 bases from V and 0 bases from J; junction bases left unmatched: 5. The CDR3 runs 15 residues. Germline values: CDR1 LNHDA, CDR2 SQIVND (reference sequence). CDR3 DNA sequence: TGTGCCAGTAGTCCTAGGACAGGGGCCTCCTACGAGCAGTACTTC. Protein: CASSPRTGASYEQYF.

The chain couples TRBV28 to TRBJ2-7; 11 bases map to TRBD2. Germline assignment: CDR1 MDHEN and CDR2 SYDVKM. Germline trimming cut 4 bases from V and 7 bases from J; bases unmatched to any gene: 9. This CDR3 contains 15 residues. The DNA of the CDR3 is TGTGCCAGCAGTTCCCCCCTAGCGGGAGGCCGGGAGCAGTACTTC. Translating gives CASSSPLAGGREQYF.

The rearrangement joins TRBV19 to TRBJ1-2, with a tentative D call TRBD1 (5 bases). The V end lost 3 bases, the J end lost 8 bases, and 10 bases lay between the germline ends. The germline gives CDR1 LNHDA, CDR2 SQIVND (reference sequence). The CDR3 covers 12 residues. CDR3 sequence reads: CASSIQGLGYTF. The DNA of the CDR3 is TGTGCCAGTAGTATCCAGGGCCTGGGCTACACCTTC.

V is TRBV7-6 and J is TRBJ2-3; maybe TRBD1 (5 bases). The CDR3 is 17 residues long. The germline gives CDR1 SGHVS, CDR2 FNYEAQ. Trimming shortened V by 5 bases and J by 2 bases, and 20 bases separated the two germline ends. The CDR3 DNA is TGTGCCAGCAGCCAGGGTAGGGCGGCGGCCAACACAGATACGCAGTATTTT. Translation: CASSQGRAAANTDTQYF. The whole variable domain, filled in from reference TRBV7-6 and TRBJ2-3, reads GAGVSQSPRYKVTKRGQDVALRCDPISGHVSLYWYRQALGQGPEFLTYFNYEAQQDKSGLPNDRFSAERPEGSISTLTIQRTEQRDSAMYRCASSQGRAAANTDTQYFGPGTRLTVL.

J is TRBJ2-5 and V is TRBV11-2, with 7 positions matching TRBD2. The V gene end was trimmed by 0 bases and the J gene end by 4 bases; junction bases not matched to a gene: 5. CDR3 size: 15 residues. Germline assignment: CDR1 SGHAT and CDR2 FQNNGV. This CDR3 reads CASSLEGGSPETQYF. The CDR3 coding sequence is TGTGCCAGCAGCTTAGAGGGCGGGAGCCCAGAGACCCAGTACTTC.

The rearrangement uses TRBV18 and TRBJ2-3; D is unresolved. V was trimmed by 3 bases and J by 4 bases, leaving 5 bases between them. Germline V CDR1 and CDR2: KGHSH, LQKENI. The CDR3 loop spans 12 amino acids. CDR3 nucleotides: TGTGCCAGCTCACCTTACTCAGATACGCAGTATTTT. Translation gives CASSPYSDTQYF.

V gene TRBV5-8 combines with J gene TRBJ1-1, with D perhaps matching TRBD1 (5 bases). Trimming took 2 bases from V and 3 from J, leaving 11 bases between them. This CDR3 spans 14 amino acids. Germline V gene data show CDR1 as SGHTS and CDR2 as YDEGEE. For the CDR3, the DNA is TGTGCCAGCAGCTTATGGGGGAGGTACACTGAAGCTTTCTTT. This codes for CASSLWGRYTEAFF.

This rearrangement joins TRBV2 to TRBJ2-7; D is perhaps TRBD1 (5 bases). V shed 7 bases and J shed 0 bases, with 16 bases lying between them. The germline gives CDR1 SNHLY, CDR2 FYNNEI. The CDR3 length is 15 residues. The CDR3 loop reads CASTKQASSSYEQYF. In DNA form, the CDR3 reads TGTGCCAGCACGAAACAGGCTTCAAGCTCCTACGAGCAGTACTTC.

DNA for the CDR3: TGTGCCAGCAGCTTAGGGCAGAGCAATCAGCCCCAGCATTTT. This sequence encodes CASSLGQSNQPQHF. The chain has TRBV7-9 and TRBJ1-5, with D uncertain. The CDR3 spans 14 residues. The germline V gene encodes CDR1 SEHNR and CDR2 FQNEAQ (reference sequence). Trimming left V 1 base short and J 1 base short, with 5 bases between.

The gene calls are TRBV7-3 and TRBJ2-1; D gene uncertain. The V gene's germline CDR1 is SGHTA and CDR2 FQGTGA. The CDR3 spans 13 residues. V lost 5 bases and J 6 bases, leaving 11 bases between the germline ends. The CDR3 sequence: CASSLDRLNEQFF. As DNA, the CDR3 is TGTGCCAGCAGCCTAGATAGGCTCAATGAGCAGTTCTTC.

The chain carries TRBV6-5 and TRBJ1-1, with D tentatively TRBD1 (6 bases). The CDR3 covers 15 residues. Germline V gene lookup returns CDR1 MNHEY and CDR2 SVGAGI. V shed 2 bases and J shed 1 base, with 11 bases lying between them. The DNA of the CDR3 is TGTGCCAGCAGTTACGGGGGCATACCGAACACTGAAGCTTTCTTT. Translated: CASSYGGIPNTEAFF.